Below, 18 T cell receptor beta chains from the same sample are listed, as sequenced in a study of cytomegalovirus exposure and HLA in healthy donors. PCR was performed using 60 Vbeta and 13 Jbeta primers. TCRdb keeps only in-frame clones here, not all; method: immunoSEQ multiplex PCR. The sample contains over 65,000 clones, roughly four fifths of which appear only once. Sequencing input: PBMCs. These receptors were collected from a woman between 25 and 40 years old in good health and CMV-seropositive.

The chain couples TRBV10-3 to TRBJ2-1, with TRBD2 matching 10 bases. CDR1 and CDR2 (germline): ENHRY, SYGVKD. CDR3 length equals 15 residues. The trim removed 6 bases at V and 5 bases at J, leaving 7 bases unmatched. The CDR3 loop is CAISLAGVGHNEQFF. The CDR3 coding sequence is TGTGCCATCAGCCTAGCGGGAGTGGGGCACAATGAGCAGTTCTTC.

The V gene is TRBV7-2, the J gene TRBJ2-7; 9 nucleotides align to TRBD2. The V gene's germline CDR1 is SGHTA and CDR2 FQGNSA. The J segment lost 5 bases and the V segment lost 3 bases, leaving 14 bases of the junction unmatched. CDR3 length: 17 residues. DNA of the CDR3: TGTGCCAGCAGCTTGCCCACATTTAGCGGGAGAGAAGACGAGCAGTACTTC. Amino acid sequence: CASSLPTFSGREDEQYF.

This chain links TRBV11-3 with TRBJ2-1; D gene uncertain. Trimming took 2 bases from V and 7 from J, leaving 15 bases between them. Germline assignment: CDR1 SGHNT and CDR2 YENEEA. This CDR3 is 15 amino acids long. Written as DNA, the CDR3 is TGTGCCAGCAGCTTATCCAGCGACCCGTATAATGAGCAGTTCTTC. Translating it yields CASSLSSDPYNEQFF.

The V call is TRBV19, the J call TRBJ1-1; D uncertain. Trimming left V 1 base short and J 1 base short, with 4 bases between. Germline-derived CDR1 and CDR2 are LNHDA and SQIVND (reference sequence). The length of the CDR3 is 13 residues. The CDR3 nucleotides are TGTGCCAGTAGTATAGGCAGGAACACTGAAGCTTTCTTT. Amino acid sequence: CASSIGRNTEAFF.

The chain has TRBV27 and TRBJ1-5; the D is unclear. The length of the CDR3 is 15 residues. V was cut by 6 bases and J by 2 bases, with 14 bases left in between. Germline V gene data show CDR1 as MNHEY and CDR2 as SMNVEV (reference sequence). This CDR3 is CASRMGGQGNQPQHF. The CDR3 DNA sequence: TGTGCCAGCAGAATGGGTGGGCAGGGCAATCAGCCCCAGCATTTT.

J is TRBJ2-7 and V is TRBV28; 10 bases match TRBD2. The V and J ends lost 5 bases and 3 bases, in that order; junction bases with no gene match: 4. The CDR3 extends over 14 amino acids. Germline loops: CDR1 MDHEN, CDR2 SYDVKM. The CDR3 DNA is TGTGCCAGCAGTGGGGGACTAGCGCGCTACGAGCAGTACTTC. Its protein is CASSGGLARYEQYF.

The chain couples TRBV29-1 to TRBJ1-1; D call uncertain. V was pared by 7 bases and J by 0 bases, with 3 bases between. The CDR3 runs to 10 residues. Germline V CDR1 and CDR2: SQVTM, ANQGSEA. In DNA form, the CDR3 reads TGCAGCGGAGTGAACACTGAAGCTTTCTTT. Its protein product is CSGVNTEAFF.

The CDR3 sequence is CASSPLQGPNQPQHF. The CDR3 DNA is TGTGCCAGCTCACCGCTTCAGGGTCCGAATCAGCCCCAGCATTTT. The chain joins TRBV18 to TRBJ1-5; possible D gene TRBD1, 5 bases. The ends were cut back, 3 bases at V and 4 bases at J, with 13 bases in the middle. CDR1 KGHSH and CDR2 LQKENI come from the germline V gene. The CDR3 is 15 amino acids. The full variable domain, with the rest looked up from reference TRBV18 and TRBJ1-5, is NAGVMQNPRHLVRRRGQEARLRCSPMKGHSHVYWYRQLPEEGLKFMVYLQKENIIDESGMPKERFSAEFPKEGPSILRIQQVVRGDSAAYFCASSPLQGPNQPQHFGDGTRLSIL.

As to this clone: Distinct nucleotide sequences in the sample also encode this CDR3. The J gene is TRBJ2-5, the V gene TRBV4-2, with 10 bases fitting TRBD2. The length of the CDR3 is 15 residues. V lost 0 bases and J lost 5; bases outside the gene matches: 3. Germline lookup yields CDR1 LGHNA and CDR2 YNFKEQ. The CDR3 DNA reads as TGTGCCAGCAGCCAAGACAGCGGGAGGGAGGAGACCCAGTACTTC. As protein: CASSQDSGREETQYF.

V and J are TRBV5-4 and TRBJ2-3; TRBD2 matches 8 bases. Per the germline V gene, CDR1 is SGHNT and CDR2 is YYREEE (reference sequence). CDR3 length: 16 residues. V gave up 4 bases and J gave up 3 bases; unmatched junction bases: 10. CDR3 nucleotide sequence: TGTGCCAGCAGCCCCCCCGGGACTAGAGTAACAGATACGCAGTATTTT. Its translation is CASSPPGTRVTDTQYF.

The rearrangement links TRBV28 to TRBJ2-2, with D perhaps TRBD1 (6 bases). V lost 4 bases, J lost 0 bases, and 12 bases lay in between. CDR3 length: 16 amino acids. Per the germline V gene, CDR1 is MDHEN and CDR2 is SYDVKM. The CDR3 loop is CASSSVEGANTGELFF. CDR3 DNA sequence: TGTGCCAGCAGTTCCGTAGAGGGGGCGAACACCGGGGAGCTGTTTTTT.

The chain employs TRBV19 and TRBJ1-5; TRBD1 is a possible D gene (6 bases). This CDR3 has 15 amino acids. With 8 bases removed from V and 0 bases from J, the gap between germline ends came to 14 bases. Germline V gives CDR1 LNHDA, CDR2 SQIVND (reference sequence). CDR3 in DNA: TGTGCCAGTTCAGGGGTTCCGTATAGCAATCAGCCCCAGCATTTT. Amino acids: CASSGVPYSNQPQHF. Together with reference TRBV19 and TRBJ1-5, the CDR3 gives the full variable domain: DGGITQSPKYLFRKEGQNVTLSCEQNLNHDAMYWYRQDPGQGLRLIYYSQIVNDFQKGDIAEGYSVSREKKESFPLTVTSAQKNPTAFYLCASSGVPYSNQPQHFGDGTRLSIL.

V gene TRBV4-3 combines with J gene TRBJ1-5; weak D call: TRBD1 (5 bases). This CDR3 comprises 16 residues. In germline, CDR1 is LGHNA, CDR2 YSLEER. V gave up 4 bases and J gave up 4 bases, with 17 bases separating them. The CDR3 reads CASSPRWGGINQPQHF. CDR3 in DNA: TGCGCCAGCAGCCCTAGATGGGGGGGGATTAATCAGCCCCAGCATTTT.

The chain combines TRBV5-4 with TRBJ1-4; the match to TRBD1 covers 7 bases. The CDR3 is 14 residues long. Trimming took 5 bases from V and 6 from J; bases not matched to a gene: 7. From germline, CDR1 is SGHNT and CDR2 YYREEE (reference sequence). CDR3 region: CASRPGGSDEKLFF. CDR3 bases: TGTGCCAGCAGGCCAGGGGGGAGTGATGAAAAACTGTTTTTT.

This clone was counted many times. The chain employs TRBV5-1 and TRBJ2-3; possible D gene TRBD2, 5 bases. V shed 4 bases and J shed 6 bases, with 15 bases lying between them. The CDR3 length is 14 residues. Germline V gives CDR1 SGHRS, CDR2 YFSETQ. This CDR3 is CASSPRTYPDTQYF. CDR3 bases: TGCGCCAGCAGCCCCCGGACTTACCCGGATACGCAGTATTTT.

The chain couples TRBV11-2 to TRBJ2-5; TRBD2 agrees at 9 bases. This CDR3 contains 14 residues. Germline V gene sequence: CDR1 SGHAT, CDR2 FQNNGV. Trimming at V came to 6 bases and at J to 4 bases, leaving 6 bases not matched to a gene. As DNA, the CDR3 is TGTGCCAGCAGGCTAGCGGGAAGCGGAGAGACCCAGTACTTC. Encoded protein: CASRLAGSGETQYF.

The chain employs TRBV15 and TRBJ2-1; 14 positions agree with TRBD2. The CDR3 sequence is 16 residues long. Germline assignment: CDR1 LNHNV and CDR2 YYDKDF (reference sequence). The junction had 5 bases not matched to a gene; V was cut back by 4 bases and J by 6 bases. The CDR3 sequence: CATSKTSGRASNEQFF. In DNA, the CDR3 is TGTGCCACCAGCAAGACTAGCGGGAGGGCTTCCAATGAGCAGTTCTTC. Variable domain in full (rest from reference TRBV15 and TRBJ2-1): DAMVIQNPRYQVTQFGKPVTLSCSQTLNHNVMYWYQQKSSQAPKLLFHYYDKDFNNEADTPDNFQSRRPNTSFCFLDIRSPGLGDTAMYLCATSKTSGRASNEQFFGPGTRLTVL.

This rearrangement joins TRBV11-2 to TRBJ2-7, with a weak D call TRBD1 (6 bases). The germline V and J ends were trimmed by 5 bases and 2 bases, with 10 bases remaining between them. Germline CDR1 SGHAT, CDR2 FQNNGV. The CDR3 contains 13 residues. The CDR3 loop reads CASSGGGTYEQYF. The CDR3 bases are TGTGCCAGCAGCGGGGGCGGCACCTACGAGCAGTACTTC.